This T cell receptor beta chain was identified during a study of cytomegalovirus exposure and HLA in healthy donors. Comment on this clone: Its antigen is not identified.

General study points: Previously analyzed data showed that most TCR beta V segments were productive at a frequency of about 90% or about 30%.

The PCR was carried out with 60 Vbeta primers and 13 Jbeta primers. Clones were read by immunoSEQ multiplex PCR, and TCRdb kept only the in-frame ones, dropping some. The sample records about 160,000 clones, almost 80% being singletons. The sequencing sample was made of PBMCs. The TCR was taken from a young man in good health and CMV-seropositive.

The CDR3 region is CASSLVAGPTGELFF. CDR3 in DNA: TGCGCCAGCAGCTTGGTGGCGGGACCCACCGGGGAGCTGTTTTTT. The rearrangement uses TRBV5-1 and TRBJ2-2, with TRBD2 as a possible D gene (6 bases). The CDR3 extends over 15 amino acids. CDR1 SGHRS and CDR2 YFSETQ come from the germline V gene. V was clipped by 0 bases and J by 4 bases, with 10 bases between them.